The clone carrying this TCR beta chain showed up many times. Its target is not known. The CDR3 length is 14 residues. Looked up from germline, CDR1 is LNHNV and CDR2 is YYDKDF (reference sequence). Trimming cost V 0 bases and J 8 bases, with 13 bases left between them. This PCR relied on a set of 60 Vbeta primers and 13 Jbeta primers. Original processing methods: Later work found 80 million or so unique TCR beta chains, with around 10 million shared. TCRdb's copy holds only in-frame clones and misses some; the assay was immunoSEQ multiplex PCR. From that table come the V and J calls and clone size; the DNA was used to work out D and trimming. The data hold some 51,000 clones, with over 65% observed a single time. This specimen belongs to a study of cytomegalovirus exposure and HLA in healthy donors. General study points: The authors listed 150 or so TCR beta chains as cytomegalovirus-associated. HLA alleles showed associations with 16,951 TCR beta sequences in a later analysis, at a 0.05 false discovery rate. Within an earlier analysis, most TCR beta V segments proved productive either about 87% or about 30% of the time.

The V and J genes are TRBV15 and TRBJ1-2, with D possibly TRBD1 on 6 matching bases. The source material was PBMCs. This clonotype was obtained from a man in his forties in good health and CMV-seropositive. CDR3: CATSRDWTEGGYTF. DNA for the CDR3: TGTGCCACCAGCAGAGATTGGACAGAGGGAGGCTACACCTTC.